Here is one TCR beta chain with its context. What it binds is unknown. This specimen belongs to a study of cytomegalovirus exposure and HLA in healthy donors. General observations from the study: Data from an earlier analysis indicated that most TCR beta V segments were productive either about 87% or about 30% of the time. There was a cluster of highly shared sequence variants that was likely a sequencing artifact.

PCR used 60 Vbeta primers and 13 Jbeta primers. In the authors' workflow: The count from a later analysis was tens of millions of unique TCR beta chains, around 11 million of them shared. Libraries were prepared by immunoSEQ multiplex PCR; TCRdb keeps only in-frame clonotypes and omits some of them. V and J calls and clone size come straight from that table; D and trimming were deduced from the DNA. This table has 150,000 to 200,000 clones, roughly 82% appearing once. CDR1 SGHTA and CDR2 FQGTGA come from the germline V gene. V was trimmed by 6 bases and J by 2 bases, leaving 14 bases between them. The CDR3 sequence is 14 residues long.

This chain links TRBV7-3 with TRBJ2-7, with D possibly matching TRBD1 (5 bases). The clonotype comes from a man over 45 in good health and CMV-seropositive. Sequenced sample: PBMCs. The chain's CDR3 is CASRDVRAAYEQYF. The CDR3 DNA is TGTGCCAGCAGGGATGTCAGGGCCGCCTACGAGCAGTACTTC.